The rows below give T cell receptor beta chains drawn from one sample of a study of CD8+CD57+ T cells in acquired aplastic anemia. TCRdb analysed the reads with MiXCR anew, one entry per CDR3 protein. The repertoire holds about 160,000 distinct CDR3 sequences, around 40% seen once, with approximately 1% in the top ten. Input material: sorted CD4+, CD8+, or CD8+CD57+ T cells (not recorded which) from PBMCs. The receptors stem from a human donor in good health. Each CDR3 is given without its conserved first and last residue. The order of the fields is V gene, CDR3 protein.

TRBV5-8 ASSGTGKRYEQY
TRBV20-1 SARDSDGYT
TRBV24-1 ATSDLTETQY
TRBV5-1 ASSLSSGRAATYEQY
TRBV10-3 AIGDRESSPLH
TRBV11-2 ASSLVADPGSYEQY
TRBV7-3 ASSLKHTGELF
TRBV10-3 AINEGSTTGELF
TRBV6-1 ASSTGQGFYGYT
TRBV19 ATLDRRNNQPQH
TRBV6-1 ASTTGGAYGYT
TRBV20-1 SAQTTTGQETQY
TRBV2 ASPKGGTEAF
TRBV9 ASSVAGQGHEQF
TRBV7-8 ASSLTGERANYGYT
TRBV6-2/TRBV6-3 ASSLSGGNYEQY
TRBV6-1 ASTGKGEQY
TRBV6-2/TRBV6-3 ASGDRVKTDTQY
TRBV14 ASSQKRGGIRAF
TRBV7-2 ASSLVRAGELF
TRBV20-1 SARDDSSPRGNEKLF
TRBV20-1 SARDDPDGWSTEAF
TRBV10-3 AISESLGLANTQY